Listed below are T cell receptor beta chains from one sample, sequenced in a study of T-cell memory formation after mild COVID-19. TCRdb itself ran the 5' RACE reads through MiXCR, one entry per CDR3 protein. The sample lists about 470,000 distinct CDR3 sequences; about 18% were seen once. Input material: PBMCs or a T cell subset sorted from them (not recorded which). These receptor sequences come from an adult woman who had mild COVID-19 (a few samples of this study predate the infection). Cell type and time point are not known. CDR3s include the opening cysteine and the closing phenylalanine or tryptophan. Only some rows state a clone size, as once, few, many or a class for expanded clones.

v_gene: TRBV12-3/TRBV12-4
abundance: .
j_gene: TRBJ1-2
CDR3aa: CASTPMEGLVTFGYTF

v_gene: TRBV27
abundance: few
j_gene: TRBJ2-3
CDR3aa: CASTPGGILYTQYF

v_gene: TRBV29-1
abundance: .
j_gene: TRBJ2-7
CDR3aa: CQLGLAYHEQYF

v_gene: TRBV5-1
abundance: .
j_gene: TRBJ2-5
CDR3aa: CASSPTGAEETQYF

v_gene: TRBV18
abundance: few
j_gene: TRBJ2-1
CDR3aa: CASSPELAGGSGEQFF

v_gene: TRBV3-1
abundance: few
j_gene: TRBJ1-2
CDR3aa: CASSQAGEDRTFGYTF

v_gene: TRBV24-1
abundance: .
j_gene: TRBJ1-5
CDR3aa: CATSDPTGRQPQHF

v_gene: TRBV20-1
abundance: few
j_gene: TRBJ1-2
CDR3aa: CSAGVGGVNLAGYTF

v_gene: TRBV18
abundance: .
j_gene: TRBJ2-5
CDR3aa: CASSPLGRTAQETQYF

v_gene: TRBV9
abundance: few
j_gene: TRBJ1-5
CDR3aa: CASSVAGQPYQPQHF